These 14 T cell receptor beta chains originate from one sample sequenced in a study of blood T cell repertoires in COVID-19. The method was immunoSEQ multiplex PCR; TCRdb's version includes in-frame clones alone and lacks a portion of them. The sample has roughly 300,000 clones; almost 85% are singletons. Sequenced: peripheral blood. These receptors were collected from a human donor in a cohort sampled during active COVID-19.

This clone was counted once. V and J are TRBV5-6 and TRBJ2-7; D possibly corresponds to TRBD1 (7 bases). V dropped 1 base and J dropped 7 bases, with 18 bases sitting between them. Germline V gene sequence: CDR1 SGHDT, CDR2 YYEEEE. This CDR3 is 15 amino acids long. CDR3 DNA sequence: TGTGCCAGCAGCTTGTACACAGGGGACTGGGAAGAGCAGTACTTC. Translated: CASSLYTGDWEEQYF.

The chain couples TRBV11-2 to TRBJ2-3; D may be TRBD2 (6 bases). Germline V gene sequence: CDR1 SGHAT, CDR2 FQNNGV. The CDR3 runs 16 residues. Trimming shortened V by 3 bases and J by 3 bases, and 16 bases separated the two germline ends. In DNA, the CDR3 is TGTGCCAGCAGCTTTTCGGGGGAGAAAGAAACAGATACGCAGTATTTT. This translates into CASSFSGEKETDTQYF.

This clone has a single count. The chain carries TRBV3-1 (or the pseudogene TRBV3-2) and TRBJ2-7; 10 bases are shared with TRBD2. The germline gives CDR1 LGHDT, CDR2 YNNKEL (reference sequence). Unmatched junction bases numbered 2, after V lost 0 bases and J lost 3 bases. The CDR3 has 15 residues. The CDR3 coding sequence is TGTGCCAGCAGCCAAGAACTAGCGGGACTCTACGAGCAGTACTTC. Translating it yields CASSQELAGLYEQYF.

The chain carries TRBV6-5 and TRBJ1-5; D is perhaps TRBD1 (5 bases). V was clipped by 7 bases and J by 7 bases, with 17 bases between them. This CDR3 region has 14 residues. Per the germline V gene, CDR1 is MNHEY and CDR2 is SVGAGI. CDR3 loop: CASTDGGVQQPQHF. Written as DNA, the CDR3 is TGTGCCAGCACCGACGGAGGGGTGCAGCAGCCCCAGCATTTT.

The chain recombines TRBV25-1 with TRBJ1-6, with a possible D match to TRBD1 (5 bases). Trimming left V 4 bases short and J 11 bases short, with 9 bases between. CDR1 MGHDK and CDR2 SYGVNS come from the germline V gene. This CDR3 region has 12 residues. For the CDR3, the DNA is TGTGCCAGCAGTGCGGACATTCCACCCCTCCACTTT. This encodes CASSADIPPLHF.

The CDR3 nucleotides read TGCGCCAGCAGCTTGGTTTTAGCGGGGGACCTTTACCAAGAGACCCAGTACTTC. It yields the protein CASSLVLAGDLYQETQYF. The chain couples TRBV5-1 to TRBJ2-5, with TRBD2 matching over 9 bases. Germline-derived CDR1 and CDR2 are SGHRS and YFSETQ. With V trimmed by 0 bases and J by 0 bases, 9 bases remained unmatched. CDR3 size: 18 residues.

J is TRBJ1-1 and V is TRBV27, with a tentative D call TRBD1 (5 bases). V dropped 2 bases and J dropped 1 base, with 11 bases sitting between them. CDR3 length: 15 amino acids. The germline V gene encodes CDR1 MNHEY and CDR2 SMNVEV (reference sequence). Here the CDR3 reads CASSLGAGTNTEAFF. In nucleotides, the CDR3 is TGTGCCAGCAGTTTAGGGGCAGGAACGAACACTGAAGCTTTCTTT.

The chain employs TRBV28 and TRBJ1-1, with a tentative D call TRBD1 (6 bases). There are 13 residues in the CDR3. V lost 4 bases to trimming and J lost 0 bases, with 6 bases between them. Per the germline V gene, CDR1 is MDHEN and CDR2 is SYDVKM. The CDR3 bases are TGTGCCAGCAGTTCAGGGGTGAACACTGAAGCTTTCTTT. Its translation is CASSSGVNTEAFF.

The V and J genes are TRBV5-4 and TRBJ2-3; TRBD2 aligns across 10 bases. CDR1 is SGHNT and CDR2 is YYREEE in the germline V gene (reference sequence). The CDR3 loop spans 15 amino acids. Losses at the gene ends were 5 bases for V and 5 bases for J; bases not matched to a gene: 8. The CDR3 sequence: CASRERGGTGDTQYF. The CDR3 DNA sequence: TGTGCCAGCAGGGAGCGGGGGGGCACTGGAGATACGCAGTATTTT. Complete variable domain (other parts from reference TRBV5-4 and TRBJ2-3): ETGVTQSPTHLIKTRGQQVTLRCSSQSGHNTVSWYQQALGQGPQFIFQYYREEENGRGNFPPRFSGLQFPNYSSELNVNALELDDSALYLCASRERGGTGDTQYFGPGTRLTVL.

There are a few counts of this clone. This chain links TRBV7-9 with TRBJ1-2; TRBD1 matches at 11 bases. The CDR3 covers 16 residues. V shed 1 base and J 6 bases; nucleotides not matched to a gene: 7. Germline CDR1 and CDR2: SEHNR and FQNEAQ (reference sequence). The CDR3 DNA is TGTGCCAGCAGCTTAGTAGCGGACAGGGGGCCGGATGGCTACACCTTC. It yields the protein CASSLVADRGPDGYTF.

In this sample, this clone turned up once. The J gene is TRBJ1-2, the V gene TRBV5-5, with D possibly being TRBD1 (5 bases). V was trimmed by 3 bases and J by 2 bases, leaving 17 bases between them. Germline lookup yields CDR1 SGHKS and CDR2 YYEKEE (reference sequence). The CDR3 has 16 amino acids. CDR3 in amino acids: CASSSRQTLTNYGYTF. CDR3 coding DNA: TGTGCCAGCAGCTCCCGACAGACCCTGACGAACTATGGCTACACCTTC.

The chain joins TRBV3-1 (or the pseudogene TRBV3-2) to TRBJ1-4; 7 bases agree with TRBD1. V trimming: 5 bases; J trimming: 5 bases; junction bases outside the gene matches: 5. Germline V CDR1 and CDR2: LGHDT, YNNKEL (reference sequence). The CDR3 covers 14 residues. CDR3 residues: CASSTATGNEKLFF. The CDR3 bases are TGTGCCAGCAGCACTGCGACAGGGAATGAAAAACTGTTTTTT.

This clone was seen only a few times. V and J are TRBV2 and TRBJ1-2; 7 bases are shared with TRBD1. The CDR3 loop spans 13 amino acids. Germline V gene lookup returns CDR1 SNHLY and CDR2 FYNNEI. V was clipped by 7 bases and J by 6 bases; unmatched bases: 8. CDR3: CASTKGALNGYTF. The CDR3 nucleotides are TGTGCCAGCACAAAGGGGGCTTTGAATGGCTACACCTTC.

The J gene is TRBJ1-2, the V gene TRBV10-3; D is perhaps TRBD1 (6 bases). Looked up from germline, CDR1 is ENHRY and CDR2 is SYGVKD. The CDR3 is made up of 16 amino acids. Trimming left V 0 bases short and J 1 base short, with 12 bases between. The CDR3 nucleotides are TGTGCCATCAGTGAGTCTATGTCAGGGGTTAACTATGGCTACACCTTC. As protein: CAISESMSGVNYGYTF.